In its sample, the clone carrying this TCR beta chain was seen many times. The antigen is unknown. The CDR3 totals 13 residues. V was trimmed by 5 bases and J by 3 bases, leaving 10 bases between them. Germline-derived CDR1 and CDR2 are SEHNR and FQNEAQ (reference sequence). Each CDR3 protein is one row after TCRdb ran MiXCR on the RACE reads. The sample holds a few hundred thousand distinct CDR3 sequences, around 5.5% seen once. Time point here: pre-sensitization, week 0. As for treatment: therapeutic diphenylcyclopropenone sensitization with weekly scalp DPC. The sample belongs to a study of human T cells and chemical hapten exposure. Whole-study findings and limits: It should be noted that donors had alopecia, so their immune response may differ from healthy people's. Counts of TCRs above 1 in 1000 frequency stayed unchanged with DPC sensitization. Among expanded TCRs, significantly more large CDR3 similarity clusters formed than among controls.

This rearrangement joins TRBV7-9 to TRBJ1-1; D is uncertain. This sequence was found in a young woman with alopecia areata. Some clones in this sample may be carry-over from other donors' samples. The sample here was whole blood, taken in connection with sensitization to the hapten diphenylcyclopropenone (DPC). This CDR3 reads CASSPPLDTEAFF. CDR3 nucleotides: TGTGCCAGCAGCCCTCCTCTTGACACTGAAGCTTTCTTT.